The rows below give T cell receptor beta chains drawn from one sample of a study of OX40 agonist ivuxolimab in advanced cancers. Produced via immunoSEQ multiplex PCR; TCRdb's table is partial and in-frame only. The sample lists roughly 20,000 clones, around two thirds occurring once. Sample: CD4+ or CD8+ T cells sorted from blood, taken in a trial of the OX40 agonist ivuxolimab. These receptors all stem from an adult with an advanced solid tumor such as melanoma, head and neck, liver or kidney cancer. Each CDR3 is given with its conserved first and last residue.

V gene: TRBV7-9; J gene: TRBJ2-7; CDR3 protein: CASSPRGVSSYEQYF
V gene: TRBV13; J gene: TRBJ2-7; CDR3 protein: CASSPRSGGSYEQYF
V gene: TRBV7-9; J gene: TRBJ1-4; CDR3 protein: CASSPAAGGNEKLFF
V gene: TRBV5-4; J gene: TRBJ1-1; CDR3 protein: CASSSEVGTEAFF
V gene: TRBV5-1; J gene: TRBJ1-1; CDR3 protein: CASTNATGNTEAFF
V gene: TRBV19; J gene: TRBJ2-1; CDR3 protein: CASSLPGQGYNEQFF
V gene: TRBV11-2; J gene: TRBJ2-7; CDR3 protein: CASSSDGFYEQYF
V gene: TRBV4-3; J gene: TRBJ2-1; CDR3 protein: CASSQERGGYNEQFF
V gene: TRBV7-9; J gene: TRBJ2-2; CDR3 protein: CASSLDLDGELFF
V gene: TRBV11-2; J gene: TRBJ2-5; CDR3 protein: CASSLFTGEGPETQYF
V gene: TRBV19; J gene: TRBJ2-1; CDR3 protein: CASSSTGTGSRNEQFF
V gene: TRBV28; J gene: TRBJ1-1; CDR3 protein: CASSSWTGGGTEAFF
V gene: TRBV5-1; J gene: TRBJ1-1; CDR3 protein: CASSPGEGGGREAFF
V gene: TRBV19; J gene: TRBJ1-2; CDR3 protein: CASSIGTGYGYTF
V gene: TRBV6-4; J gene: TRBJ1-1; CDR3 protein: CASSDGETEAFF
V gene: TRBV6-6; J gene: TRBJ1-2; CDR3 protein: CASSYSTGTNYGYTF
V gene: TRBV5-5; J gene: TRBJ1-1; CDR3 protein: CASSFLGEEAFF
V gene: TRBV6-1; J gene: TRBJ2-3; CDR3 protein: CASSASQMVTQYF
V gene: TRBV7-6; J gene: TRBJ1-2; CDR3 protein: CASSPGTGVHYGYTF
V gene: TRBV10-1; J gene: TRBJ1-3; CDR3 protein: CASSESYSGIHSGNTIYF
V gene: TRBV2; J gene: TRBJ2-7; CDR3 protein: CASSETSGVSYEQYF
V gene: TRBV6-5; J gene: TRBJ1-4; CDR3 protein: CASSPGFQGEKLFF
V gene: TRBV5-1; J gene: TRBJ1-5; CDR3 protein: CASSLAGGSNQPQHF
V gene: TRBV2; J gene: TRBJ2-2; CDR3 protein: CASRTGGELFF
V gene: TRBV28; J gene: TRBJ1-2; CDR3 protein: CASSRQGALGYTF
V gene: TRBV4-3; J gene: TRBJ2-7; CDR3 protein: CASSQDSREQYF